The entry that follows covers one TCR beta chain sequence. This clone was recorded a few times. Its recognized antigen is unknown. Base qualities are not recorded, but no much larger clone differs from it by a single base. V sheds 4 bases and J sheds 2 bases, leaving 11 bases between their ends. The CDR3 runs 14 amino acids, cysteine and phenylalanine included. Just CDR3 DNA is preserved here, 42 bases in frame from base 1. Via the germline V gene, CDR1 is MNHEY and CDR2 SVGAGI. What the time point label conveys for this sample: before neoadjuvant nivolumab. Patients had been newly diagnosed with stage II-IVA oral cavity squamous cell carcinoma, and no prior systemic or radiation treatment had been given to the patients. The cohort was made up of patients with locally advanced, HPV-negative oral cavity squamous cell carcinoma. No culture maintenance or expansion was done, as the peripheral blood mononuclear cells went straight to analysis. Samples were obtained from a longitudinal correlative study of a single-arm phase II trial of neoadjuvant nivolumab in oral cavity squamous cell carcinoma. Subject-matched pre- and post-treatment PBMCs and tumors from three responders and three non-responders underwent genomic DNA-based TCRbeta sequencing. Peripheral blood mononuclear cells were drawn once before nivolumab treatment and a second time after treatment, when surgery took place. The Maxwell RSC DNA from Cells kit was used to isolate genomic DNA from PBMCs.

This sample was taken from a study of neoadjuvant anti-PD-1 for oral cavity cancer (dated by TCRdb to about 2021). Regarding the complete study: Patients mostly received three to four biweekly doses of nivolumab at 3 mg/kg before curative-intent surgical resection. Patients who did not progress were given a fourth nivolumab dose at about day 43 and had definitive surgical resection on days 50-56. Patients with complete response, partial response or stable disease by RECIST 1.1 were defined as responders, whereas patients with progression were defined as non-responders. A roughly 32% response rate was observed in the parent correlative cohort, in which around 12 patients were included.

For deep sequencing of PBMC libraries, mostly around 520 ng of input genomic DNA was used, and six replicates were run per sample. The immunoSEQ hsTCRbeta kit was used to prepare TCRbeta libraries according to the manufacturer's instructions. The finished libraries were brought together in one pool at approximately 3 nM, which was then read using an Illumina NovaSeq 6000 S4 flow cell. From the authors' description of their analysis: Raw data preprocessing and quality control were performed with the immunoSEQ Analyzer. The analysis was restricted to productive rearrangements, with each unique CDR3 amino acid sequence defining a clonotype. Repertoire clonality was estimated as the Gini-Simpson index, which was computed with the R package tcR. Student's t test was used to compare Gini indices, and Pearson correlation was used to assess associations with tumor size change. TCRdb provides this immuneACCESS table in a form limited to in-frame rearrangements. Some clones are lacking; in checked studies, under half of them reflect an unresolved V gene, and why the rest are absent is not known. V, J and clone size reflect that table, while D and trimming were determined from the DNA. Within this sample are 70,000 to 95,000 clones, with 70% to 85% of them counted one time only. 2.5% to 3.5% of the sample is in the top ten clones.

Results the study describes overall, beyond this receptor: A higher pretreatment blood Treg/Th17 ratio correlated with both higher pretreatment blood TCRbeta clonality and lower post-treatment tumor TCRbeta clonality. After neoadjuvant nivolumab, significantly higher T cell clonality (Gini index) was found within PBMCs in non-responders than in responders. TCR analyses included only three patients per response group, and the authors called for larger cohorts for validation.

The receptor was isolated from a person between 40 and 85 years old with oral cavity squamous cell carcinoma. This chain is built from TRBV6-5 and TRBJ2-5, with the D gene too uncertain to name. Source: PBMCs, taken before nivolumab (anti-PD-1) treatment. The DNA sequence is TGTGCCAGCAGTTCCCCTAAAGGGCAAGAGACCCAGTACTTC. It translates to CASSSPKGQETQYF.